Shown below are 3 T cell receptor beta chains from a single sample sequenced in a study of blood T cell repertoires in COVID-19. Measured with immunoSEQ multiplex PCR; TCRdb has only the in-frame clones, and not every one. The sample records fewer than 350,000 clones, over 75% being singletons. Sequencing was done on a sample of PBMCs or T cells enriched from blood (not recorded which). All receptors come from a woman aged 40 to 49 who had recovered from COVID-19.

This chain connects TRBV19 to TRBJ1-3; maybe TRBD1 (6 bases). The CDR3 length is 15 residues. Trimming took off 7 bases at V and 4 bases at J, with 17 bases between the two ends. Per germline, CDR1 LNHDA and CDR2 SQIVND (reference sequence). The CDR3 DNA follows: TGTGCCAGTACATCGTTAGGGGGGGAAGGAAACACCATATATTTT. Its protein product is CASTSLGGEGNTIYF.

The chain couples TRBV6-5 to TRBJ1-5; 7 nucleotides match TRBD1. J lost 3 bases, V lost 6 bases, and 5 bases had no gene match. Germline-derived CDR1 and CDR2 are MNHEY and SVGAGI. The CDR3 is made up of 14 amino acids. CDR3 loop: CASSRGQNNQPQHF. In DNA, the CDR3 is TGTGCCAGCAGCCGGGGACAGAACAATCAGCCCCAGCATTTT.

This clone is a singleton in its sample. V gene TRBV15 combines with J gene TRBJ2-7; a possible D gene is TRBD1 (5 bases). The germline V and J ends were trimmed by 0 bases and 9 bases, with 24 bases remaining between them. The germline V gene has CDR1 LNHNV and CDR2 YYDKDF (reference sequence). The CDR3 contains 17 residues. In DNA form, the CDR3 reads TGTGCCACCAGCAGAGATAGGGGTCAAGGGGTTCGTTCGGGGCAGTACTTC. This encodes CATSRDRGQGVRSGQYF.